The next 27 T cell receptor beta chains were all read from a single sample in a study of blood T cell dynamics during melanoma immunotherapy. The time point was: pre-treatment baseline. Profiled with immunoSEQ multiplex PCR; TCRdb holds only in-frame clones, not every one. Here the sample spans 13,000 or so clones, 89% being singletons. This material consisted of blood, taken from a patient treated with checkpoint blockade. All receptors come from a human donor with melanoma.

Only one count was recorded for this clone. The chain joins TRBV7-2 to TRBJ1-6; D not certain. This CDR3 comprises 13 residues. The V and J ends lost 5 bases and 7 bases respectively, with 9 bases between them. Germline V lookup: CDR1 SGHTA, CDR2 FQGNSA. In DNA form, the CDR3 reads TGTGCCAGCAGCCCCGGATGGAATTCACCCCTCCACTTT. Residues: CASSPGWNSPLHF. The full variable domain, completed using reference TRBV7-2 and TRBJ1-6, is GAGVSQSPSNKVTEKGKDVELRCDPISGHTALYWYRQSLGQGLEFLIYFQGNSAPDKSGLPSDRFSAERTGGSVSTLTIQRTQQEDSAVYLCASSPGWNSPLHFGNGTRLTVT.

The CDR3 DNA is TGTGCCAGCAGCTTGATGGATACTATGCCCAGAGAGACCCAGTACTTC. It is translated as CASSLMDTMPRETQYF. J is TRBJ2-5 and V is TRBV5-5; D is unresolved. V was pared by 1 base and J by 4 bases, with 17 bases between. Germline V CDR1 and CDR2: SGHKS, YYEKEE (reference sequence). The CDR3 loop spans 16 amino acids.

V gene TRBV2 combines with J gene TRBJ2-2, with D maybe TRBD2 (5 bases). The germline CDR1 and CDR2 sequences are SNHLY and FYNNEI. The CDR3 is 12 amino acids. With 7 bases removed from V and 5 bases from J, the gap between germline ends came to 8 bases. DNA for the CDR3: TGTGCCAGCATGGGCGGGACCGGGGAGCTGTTTTTT. Protein: CASMGGTGELFF.

The chain carries TRBV18 and TRBJ1-5, with D possibly TRBD1 on 5 matching bases. The germline CDR1 and CDR2 sequences are KGHSH and LQKENI. This CDR3 region has 15 residues. With 6 bases removed from V and 0 bases from J, the gap between germline ends came to 12 bases. The CDR3 DNA sequence: TGTGCCAGCTCCCCCGGGACCCATAGCAATCAGCCCCAGCATTTT. Translated, it gives CASSPGTHSNQPQHF.

A few counts support this clone. The J gene is TRBJ1-1, the V gene TRBV7-9; D gene unclear. The CDR3 runs to 13 residues. Trimming cost V 3 bases and J 5 bases, with 10 bases left between them. Germline V CDR1 and CDR2: SEHNR, FQNEAQ (reference sequence). CDR3 sequence: CASSLMDGTEAFF. CDR3 nucleotides: TGTGCCAGCAGCTTGATGGACGGAACTGAAGCTTTCTTT.

V and J are TRBV6-1 and TRBJ2-2; D perhaps matches TRBD2 (6 bases). The V end was cut by 2 bases, the J end by 3 bases, with 13 bases between. Germline V gives CDR1 MNHNS, CDR2 SASEGT. CDR3 length: 16 residues. The DNA for the CDR3 is TGTGCCAGCAGTGAAATTCCTTGGGACTACACCGGGGAGCTGTTTTTT. This translates into CASSEIPWDYTGELFF.

The chain carries TRBV7-9 and TRBJ2-7; D unresolved. This CDR3 has 15 amino acids. CDR1 and CDR2 (germline): SEHNR, FQNEAQ (reference sequence). V shed 3 bases and J shed 2 bases, with 14 bases lying between them. CDR3 DNA: TGTGCCAGCAGCTTTATGGCAAGTCCTACCTACGAGCAGTACTTC. Translating it yields CASSFMASPTYEQYF.

The V gene is TRBV5-2, the J gene TRBJ2-2. TRBV5-2 is a recognized pseudogene. The length of the CDR3 is 17 residues. The CDR3 here is CASSLGPDGANTGELFF. The CDR3, as DNA: TGCGCCAGCAGCCTAGGCCCGGATGGGGCGAACACCGGGGAGCTGTTTTTT.

The CDR3 sequence: CASSERTDEQFF. The CDR3 DNA reads TGCGCCAGCAGTGAAAGGACTGATGAGCAGTTCTTC. This chain links TRBV10-2 with TRBJ2-1, with D possibly matching TRBD2 (5 bases). Trimming stripped 3 bases from V and 8 bases from J, with 8 bases between. Germline loops: CDR1 WSHSY, CDR2 SAAADI. The CDR3 is 12 residues long.

V usage is TRBV5-8 and J usage is TRBJ2-7; D might be TRBD1 (6 bases). V was trimmed by 2 bases and J by 8 bases, leaving 17 bases between them. The germline V gene has CDR1 SGHTS and CDR2 YDEGEE. The CDR3 is made up of 14 amino acids. In nucleotides, the CDR3 is TGTGCCAGCAGCTTAGGGGGAGTTGGTTGGAAGCAGTACTTC. It is translated as CASSLGGVGWKQYF. Full variable domain (outside the CDR3, taken from reference TRBV5-8 and TRBJ2-7): EAGVTQSPTHLIKTRGQQATLRCSPISGHTSVYWYQQALGLGLQFLLWYDEGEERNRGNFPPRFSGRQFPNYSSELNVNALELEDSALYLCASSLGGVGWKQYFGPGTRLTVT.

The rearrangement links TRBV27 to TRBJ1-2; TRBD1 is a possible D gene (6 bases). The germline CDR1 and CDR2 sequences are MNHEY and SMNVEV (reference sequence). CDR3 length: 14 residues. V shed 5 bases and J shed 7 bases, with 17 bases lying between them. In DNA, the CDR3 is TGTGCCAGCAGTCTCCCCGGTGGGGGCGGTGGCTACACCTTC. It translates to CASSLPGGGGGYTF.

V and J are TRBV7-9 and TRBJ2-7; D gene ambiguous. Germline V gene sequence: CDR1 SEHNR, CDR2 FQNEAQ (reference sequence). Between the trimmed V and J ends, which lost 1 base and 2 bases, there was a span of 9 bases. The CDR3 totals 14 residues. The CDR3 sequence: CASSLGPSAYEQYF. CDR3 coding DNA: TGTGCCAGCAGCTTAGGTCCAAGCGCCTACGAGCAGTACTTC.

V usage is TRBV5-8 and J usage is TRBJ2-7; 13 nucleotides agree with TRBD2. The CDR3 totals 20 residues. Germline CDR1 SGHTS, CDR2 YDEGEE. The V and J ends lost 1 base and 4 bases, in that order; junction bases with no gene match: 17. The CDR3 loop reads CASSLTPRTSGGNIGYEQYF. In nucleotides, the CDR3 is TGTGCCAGCAGCTTGACCCCGCGGACTAGCGGGGGAAATATTGGGTACGAGCAGTACTTC.

This rearrangement joins TRBV5-5 to TRBJ2-7; 12 bases are shared with TRBD1. Germline V lookup: CDR1 SGHKS, CDR2 YYEKEE (reference sequence). The CDR3 consists of 15 residues. J gave up 7 bases and V 0 bases, and 5 bases lay outside the gene matches. The CDR3 loop reads CASSLEGQGAGEQYF. CDR3 bases: TGTGCCAGCAGCTTGGAGGGACAGGGGGCCGGGGAGCAGTACTTC.

V and J are TRBV27 and TRBJ2-7; possibly TRBD1 for D (6 bases). Deletions cut 8 bases from V and 3 bases from J, with 20 bases between. CDR3 size: 15 residues. Germline V lookup: CDR1 MNHEY, CDR2 SMNVEV (reference sequence). This CDR3 reads CASVKRAQGNYEQYF. DNA for the CDR3: TGTGCCAGCGTTAAAAGGGCCCAGGGGAACTACGAGCAGTACTTC.

As regards this clone: Compared with germline, one end of the junction differs, possibly owing to a read error. This chain joins TRBV10-3 and TRBJ1-2; 9 nucleotides agree with TRBD1. Germline V gene sequence: CDR1 ENHRY, CDR2 SYGVKD. The CDR3 runs 15 residues. The CDR3 coding sequence is TGTGCCAGCAGTCTTGGACAGGGGAAAGGCTATGGCTACACCTTC. This encodes CASSLGQGKGYGYTF.

J is TRBJ1-5 and V is TRBV6-6; unclear D gene. Trimming stripped 3 bases from V and 6 bases from J, with 9 bases between. This CDR3 has 13 amino acids. Germline CDR1 and CDR2: MNHNY and SVGAGI (reference sequence). The CDR3 sequence: CASSYGGSQPQHF. The DNA for the CDR3 is TGTGCCAGCAGTTATGGCGGATCTCAGCCCCAGCATTTT.

V usage is TRBV2 and J usage is TRBJ1-2; D not resolved. Germline V gives CDR1 SNHLY, CDR2 FYNNEI. The CDR3 is made up of 12 amino acids. V was pared by 3 bases and J by 7 bases, with 9 bases between. The CDR3 coding sequence is TGTGCCAGCAGTGATTTGAGGGTTGGCTACACCTTC. It translates to CASSDLRVGYTF.

The CDR3 here is CASSQVRLGAVLGINEQFF. The DNA for the CDR3 is TGTGCCAGCAGCCAAGTTCGCCTCGGGGCCGTACTAGGTATCAATGAGCAGTTCTTC. V gene TRBV14 combines with J gene TRBJ2-1, with D perhaps being TRBD1 or TRBD2 (5 bases each). Germline values: CDR1 SGHDN, CDR2 FVKESK. The CDR3 runs 19 residues. V was shortened by 1 base and J by 6 bases, with 25 bases between the two germline ends.

This clone was observed a single time. The chain combines TRBV28 with TRBJ2-7; 9 bases line up with TRBD1. J lost 3 bases, V lost 7 bases, and 4 bases had no gene match. CDR1 is MDHEN and CDR2 is SYDVKM in the germline V gene. The CDR3 sequence is 13 residues long. The CDR3 region is CASMRTGVYEQYF. The CDR3 nucleotides read TGTGCCAGCATGAGGACAGGGGTCTACGAGCAGTACTTC.

The chain employs TRBV6-6 and TRBJ2-7; D is undetermined. Between the trimmed V and J ends, which lost 4 bases and 0 bases, there was a span of 10 bases. CDR1 and CDR2 (germline): MNHNY, SVGAGI (reference sequence). This CDR3 comprises 14 residues. The CDR3 bases are TGTGCCAGCAGTTTTCAGGCCCGCTCCTACGAGCAGTACTTC. It yields the protein CASSFQARSYEQYF.

CDR3 region: CSVDSGTGLGELFF. Here the CDR3 DNA reads TGCAGCGTTGATTCAGGGACAGGGCTCGGGGAGCTGTTTTTT. The J gene is TRBJ2-2, the V gene TRBV29-1, with 9 bases that match TRBD1. With V trimmed by 3 bases and J by 7 bases, 6 bases remained unmatched. The CDR3 extends over 14 amino acids. The V gene's germline CDR1 is SQVTM and CDR2 ANQGSEA.

The rearrangement joins TRBV19 to TRBJ2-2; possibly TRBD1 for D (6 bases). Deletions cut 6 bases from V and 3 bases from J, with 20 bases between. Germline assignment: CDR1 LNHDA and CDR2 SQIVND (reference sequence). The length of the CDR3 is 17 residues. The CDR3: CASSRSQMTGYTGELFF. DNA of the CDR3: TGTGCCAGTAGCCGCTCTCAAATGACAGGATACACCGGGGAGCTGTTTTTT.

The rearrangement joins TRBV12-5 to TRBJ2-5; possible D gene TRBD1, 5 bases. The J call may be mistaken, given a closer DNA end match to TRBJ2-7. CDR3 length equals 12 residues. Germline CDR1 LGHNT, CDR2 FRNRAP. CDR3 residues: CASGLGDYEQYF. In DNA, the CDR3 is TGTGCTAGTGGTTTAGGGGACTACGAGCAGTACTTC.

This CDR3 reads CASSSSRVGNYGYTF. The DNA for the CDR3 is TGTGCCAGCAGCTCCTCGAGGGTAGGGAACTATGGCTACACCTTC. This sequence joins TRBV9 and TRBJ1-2; D gene unclear. V was trimmed by 4 bases and J by 2 bases, leaving 15 bases between them. The CDR3 sequence is 15 residues long. Germline lookup yields CDR1 SGDLS and CDR2 YYNGEE.

V gene TRBV7-2 combines with J gene TRBJ1-3, with 9 nucleotides matching TRBD1. CDR1 and CDR2 from the germline V gene are SGHTA and FQGNSA. This CDR3 region has 16 residues. The V segment lost 5 bases and the J segment 0 bases; nucleotides outside the gene matches: 5. CDR3 nucleotides: TGTGCCAGCAGCCTGGGACAGGGCAGCTCTGGAAACACCATATATTTT. Its translation: CASSLGQGSSGNTIYF. The entire variable domain, with the rest obtained from reference TRBV7-2 and TRBJ1-3, is as follows: GAGVSQSPSNKVTEKGKDVELRCDPISGHTALYWYRQSLGQGLEFLIYFQGNSAPDKSGLPSDRFSAERTGGSVSTLTIQRTQQEDSAVYLCASSLGQGSSGNTIYFGEGSWLTVV.

CDR3 DNA: TGTGCCAGTACCATTGGACGCAGCTCTGGGGCCAACGTCCTGACTTTC. This gives the protein CASTIGRSSGANVLTF. The chain is built from TRBV19 and TRBJ2-6; D gene unclear. The CDR3 runs to 16 residues. V lost 7 bases and J lost 0, with 13 bases in between. The germline V gene has CDR1 LNHDA and CDR2 SQIVND (reference sequence).